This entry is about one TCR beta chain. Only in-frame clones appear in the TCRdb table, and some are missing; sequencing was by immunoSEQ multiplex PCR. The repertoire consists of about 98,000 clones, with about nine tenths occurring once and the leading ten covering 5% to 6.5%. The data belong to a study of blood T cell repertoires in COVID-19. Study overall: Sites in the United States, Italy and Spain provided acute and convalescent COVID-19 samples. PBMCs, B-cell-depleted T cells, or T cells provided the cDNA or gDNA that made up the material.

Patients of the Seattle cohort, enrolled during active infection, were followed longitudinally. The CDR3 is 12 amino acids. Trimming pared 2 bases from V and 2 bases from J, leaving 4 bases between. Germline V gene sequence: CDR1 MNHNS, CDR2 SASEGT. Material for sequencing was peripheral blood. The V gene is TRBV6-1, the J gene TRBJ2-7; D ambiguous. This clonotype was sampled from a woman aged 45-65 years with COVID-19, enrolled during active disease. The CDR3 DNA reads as TGTGCCAGCAGTGAAACTCCCTACGAGCAGTACTTC. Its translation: CASSETPYEQYF.